Here is one TCR beta chain with its context. This specimen comes from a study of cytotoxic CD8 clonotypes in ibrutinib-treated CLL. TCRdb's table, derived via immunoSEQ multiplex PCR, lists solely in-frame clones and lacks some. This table holds roughly 160,000 clones, under 85% found once. The sequence came from a human donor with chronic lymphocytic leukemia. Sequenced here: PBMCs, sampled after 24 months of ibrutinib treatment.

CDR3 nucleotide sequence: TGCGCCAGCAGCTTGGCGGCAGGGTTCTCTGGAAACACCATATATTTT. Translating it yields CASSLAAGFSGNTIYF. The V call is TRBV5-1, the J call TRBJ1-3; D perhaps matches TRBD1 (5 bases). Germline V gene data show CDR1 as SGHRS and CDR2 as YFSETQ. The CDR3 is 16 residues long. Between the trimmed V and J ends, which lost 0 bases and 0 bases, there was a span of 10 bases.